The 24 T cell receptor beta chains reported below all come from one sample, sequenced in a study (dated by TCRdb to between 2014 and 2016). The library was built by means of 5' RACE. The reads were generated on an Illumina MiSeq. TCRdb reran the public reads through fastp at Q25 and MiXCR, keeping productive beta chains. Each entry is one CDR3 protein sequence, shown with its most common DNA and genes. The sample records around 10,000 distinct CDR3 sequences, about a quarter of which are singletons. Approximately 3% of the sample comes from the top ten. Tregs were isolated as CD4+CD25+CD127-/low cells. The sequenced sample consisted of Tregs sorted from a lymph node. The receptor source for this set is a female donor with breast cancer.

Sample share makes this clonotype medium-sized (0.01 to 0.1%). The V call is TRBV9, the J call TRBJ1-6; no clear D. The CDR3 is made up of 16 amino acids. CDR1 is SGDLS and CDR2 is YYNGEE in the germline V gene. The V gene lost 0 bases and the J gene lost 0 bases, with 7 bases spanning the gap. CDR3 DNA sequence: TGTGCCAGCAGCGTAGACCCGAGCTCCTATAATTCACCCCTCCACTTT. This encodes CASSVDPSSYNSPLHF.

This clonotype was detected ten times or more. The chain carries TRBV5-1 and TRBJ2-1; 11 bases align to TRBD2. The ends lost 3 bases at V and 3 bases at J; junction bases unmatched: 5. In germline, CDR1 is SGHRS, CDR2 YFSETQ. This CDR3 is built from 16 residues. CDR3 region: CASSSYLAGGYNEQFF. CDR3 DNA: TGCGCCAGCAGCTCCTACCTAGCGGGAGGCTACAATGAGCAGTTCTTC.

Only one count was recorded for this clonotype. The final CDR3 position lacks the conserved phenylalanine or tryptophan, pointing to a likely read error. The rearrangement links TRBV6-5 to TRBJ2-1, with 10 bases aligning to TRBD2. V lost 10 bases and J lost 3; bases outside the gene matches: 9. This CDR3 is built from 15 residues. Germline V CDR1 and CDR2: MNHEY, SVGAGI. CDR3 DNA: TGTGCCAACAGCCAGAGCGGGAGGGTCTACAATGAGCAGTTCCTC. Protein product: CANSQSGRVYNEQFL.

Of note for this clonotype: A much larger clone sits a single nucleotide away, making a read error possible. The chain combines TRBV11-2 with TRBJ2-3; TRBD1 might be the D (6 bases). The CDR3 is 14 residues long. Germline CDR1 reads SGHAT; CDR2 reads FQNNGV. The CDR3 DNA follows: TGTGCCGGCAGCCCCAGGGGTACCACAGATACGCAGTATTTT. It specifies CAGSPRGTTDTQYF.

This clonotype is termed medium-sized. CDR3 loop: CASSLAGGSYNEQFF. In DNA, the CDR3 is TGCGCCAGCAGCCTAGCGGGGGGCTCCTACAATGAGCAGTTCTTC. The chain uses TRBV4-1 and TRBJ2-1, with 10 bases aligning to TRBD2. The CDR3 is 15 residues long. V was pared by 4 bases and J by 0 bases, with 0 bases of the junction left unmatched. From germline, CDR1 is MGHRA and CDR2 YSYEKL.

This clonotype was detected ten times or more. The CDR3 here is CASSLRQGLRAYNEQFF. The CDR3 DNA reads TGTGCCAGCAGTCTACGACAGGGCCTCAGGGCCTACAATGAGCAGTTCTTC. This chain connects TRBV12-3 or TRBV12-4 to TRBJ2-1; TRBD1 matches 7 bases. Unmatched junction bases numbered 12, after V lost 5 bases and J lost 2 bases. The CDR3 sequence is 17 residues long.

This clonotype has only one observation. The final CDR3 position lacks the conserved phenylalanine or tryptophan, pointing to a likely read error. The chain uses TRBV11-2 and TRBJ2-1; the D gene is possibly TRBD1 (5 bases). Trimming removed 2 bases at V and 8 bases at J, with 13 bases between. Germline-derived CDR1 and CDR2 are SGHAT and FQNNGV. The CDR3 loop spans 14 amino acids. The CDR3 region is CASSLLGQQDEQFL. CDR3 coding DNA: TGTGCCAGCAGCTTACTGGGGCAGCAGGATGAGCAGTTCCTC.

The V gene is TRBV27, the J gene TRBJ2-7; 7 positions match TRBD1. CDR1 is MNHEY, CDR2 SMNVEV, per germline (reference sequence). The CDR3 runs to 14 residues. Unmatched junction bases numbered 9, after V lost 8 bases and J lost 2 bases. In DNA, the CDR3 is TGTGCCAGCGGTGATTGGGACAGAGCCTACGAGCAGTACTTC. Protein: CASGDWDRAYEQYF.

The table lists this clonotype with a few counts. The chain links TRBV19 to TRBJ1-2; 7 bases are shared with TRBD1. Germline V gene lookup returns CDR1 LNHDA and CDR2 SQIVND (reference sequence). V gave up 5 bases and J gave up 1 base; unmatched junction bases: 7. The CDR3 is 15 residues long. DNA of the CDR3: TGTGCCAGTAGTGTGACAGGGACCATTAACTATGGCTACACCTTC. It specifies CASSVTGTINYGYTF. Full variable domain (outside the CDR3, taken from reference TRBV19 and TRBJ1-2): DGGITQSPKYLFRKEGQNVTLSCEQNLNHDAMYWYRQDPGQGLRLIYYSQIVNDFQKGDIAEGYSVSREKKESFPLTVTSAQKNPTAFYLCASSVTGTINYGYTFGSGTRLTVV.

This chain connects TRBV7-9 to TRBJ2-1; D is uncertain. V gave up 3 bases and J gave up 8 bases, with 8 bases separating them. The CDR3 runs to 12 residues. Germline lookup yields CDR1 SEHNR and CDR2 FQNEAQ (reference sequence). CDR3 sequence (DNA): TGTGCCAGCAGCTTTCCCTCGGATGAGCAGTTCTTC. Translation gives CASSFPSDEQFF.

The chain employs TRBV7-2 and TRBJ1-5; D is unclear. V was pared by 1 base and J by 7 bases, with 11 bases between. This CDR3 spans 14 amino acids. CDR1 SGHTA and CDR2 FQGNSA come from the germline V gene. For the CDR3, the DNA is TGTGCCAGCAGCTTAGGAACGGCCATCCAGCCCCAGCATTTT. This translates into CASSLGTAIQPQHF.

On this clonotype: A much larger clone differs from this one at a single base, so this may be a read error. V gene TRBV15 combines with J gene TRBJ1-6; D is ambiguous. CDR1 is LNHNV and CDR2 is YYDKDF in the germline V gene (reference sequence). The CDR3 contains 14 residues. The CDR3 nucleotides are TGTGCCACCAGCAGCGGACGGTATAGTTCACCCCTCCACTTT. Translation: CATSSGRYSSPLHF.

Details on this clonotype: Since a much larger clone is just one base distant, this may be a read error. The V and J genes are TRBV12-3 or TRBV12-4 and TRBJ1-2, with D maybe TRBD1 (6 bases). The CDR3 extends over 16 amino acids. Trimming removed 6 bases from V and 2 bases from J, with 19 bases in between. Here the CDR3 DNA reads TGTGCCAGCAGCGGAGGGGCCGGGACACGGAACTATGGCTACACCTTC. Translating gives CASSGGAGTRNYGYTF.

This clonotype appeared many times. The chain is built from TRBV20-1 and TRBJ2-7; no firm D call. The germline V and J ends were trimmed by 6 bases and 7 bases, with 13 bases remaining between them. Per the germline V gene, CDR1 is DFQATT and CDR2 is SNEGSKA (reference sequence). This CDR3 region has 11 residues. The chain's CDR3 is CSAPDLKEQYF. CDR3 DNA: TGCAGTGCCCCGGATCTAAAGGAGCAGTACTTC.

Judged by abundance, this clonotype is medium-sized. The rearrangement joins TRBV29-1 to TRBJ2-3; 7 nucleotides match TRBD2. V was clipped by 7 bases and J by 1 base; unmatched bases: 8. This CDR3 region has 14 residues. Germline CDR1 and CDR2: SQVTM and ANQGSEA. The DNA of the CDR3 is TGCAGCGCTGTGGCGGGAGTGGGCACAGATACGCAGTATTTT. Translation gives CSAVAGVGTDTQYF.

This clonotype has more than one count but fewer than ten. A much larger clone sits a single nucleotide away, making a read error possible. V is TRBV2 and J is TRBJ2-2; D may be TRBD1 or TRBD2 (5 bases each). Germline assignment: CDR1 SNHLY and CDR2 FYNNEI. This CDR3 spans 14 amino acids. Trimming removed 10 bases at V and 0 bases at J, with 12 bases between. CDR3 sequence (DNA): TGTGCCACGAGGGCAGGGTCGAACACCGGGGAGCTGTTTTTT. It specifies CATRAGSNTGELFF.

Regarding this clonotype: One end of the junction is discordant with germline, which a read error may explain. The CDR3 DNA follows: TGTGCCACCGGCAGAGGGTGGAGGAACACTGAAGCTTTCTTT. This gives the protein CATGRGWRNTEAFF. The gene calls are TRBV15 and TRBJ1-1; D is uncertain. Germline V gene data show CDR1 as LNHNV and CDR2 as YYDKDF (reference sequence). There are 14 residues in the CDR3.

This clonotype was recorded many times. This rearrangement joins TRBV5-1 to TRBJ2-7; D perhaps matches TRBD1 (5 bases). Trimming removed 0 bases from V and 0 bases from J, with 10 bases in between. The germline V gene encodes CDR1 SGHRS and CDR2 YFSETQ. The CDR3 contains 15 residues. The CDR3 spells CASSLGQPFSYEQYF. The CDR3 DNA reads as TGCGCCAGCAGCTTGGGACAGCCTTTCTCCTACGAGCAGTACTTC.

On this clonotype itself: This clone may be a read error of a much larger clone one base away. V usage is TRBV11-3 and J usage is TRBJ2-1; 11 bases fit TRBD1. CDR1 and CDR2 from the germline V gene are SGHNT and YENEEA. The ends lost 5 bases at V and 12 bases at J; junction bases unmatched: 9. The CDR3 covers 14 residues. The chain's CDR3 is CASSHSGTGGGQFF. CDR3 in DNA: TGTGCCAGCAGCCATTCCGGGACAGGGGGTGGGCAGTTCTTC.

This clonotype has a count of ten or more. This sequence joins TRBV20-1 and TRBJ1-2; D is undetermined. Trimming shortened V by 3 bases and J by 3 bases, and 14 bases separated the two germline ends. The CDR3 is made up of 14 amino acids. The germline V gene has CDR1 DFQATT and CDR2 SNEGSKA (reference sequence). CDR3 residues: CSARAGLTDYGYTF. CDR3 DNA sequence: TGCAGTGCTAGGGCCGGACTGACCGACTATGGCTACACCTTC.

A remark on this clonotype: The CDR3 carries no conserved terminal phenylalanine or tryptophan, so it likely arises from a read error. V and J are TRBV20-1 and TRBJ2-1; D gene unclear. Germline lookup yields CDR1 DFQATT and CDR2 SNEGSKA (reference sequence). The CDR3 covers 13 residues. CDR3: CSASWSSHNEQFV. Written as DNA, the CDR3 is TGCAGTGCTAGCTGGAGCTCCCACAATGAGCAGTTCGTC.

In its sample, this clonotype ranks as medium-sized. The chain has TRBV9 and TRBJ2-1, with 7 bases that match TRBD2. Germline V CDR1 and CDR2: SGDLS, YYNGEE. This CDR3 comprises 15 residues. Losses at the gene ends were 1 base for V and 2 bases for J; bases not matched to a gene: 3. In DNA, the CDR3 is TGTGCCAGCAGCGTATTAGGGACTACCTACAATGAGCAGTTCTTC. It codes for CASSVLGTTYNEQFF.

This clonotype was counted at least ten times. No conserved phenylalanine or tryptophan is present at the end of the CDR3, so a read error is the likely explanation. The chain carries TRBV11-2 and TRBJ2-7, with 10 bases lining up with TRBD2. The length of the CDR3 is 14 residues. The V gene's germline CDR1 is SGHAT and CDR2 FQNNGV. The trim removed 3 bases at V and 4 bases at J, leaving 3 bases unmatched. CDR3 DNA sequence: TGTGCCAGCAGCTTTGGAGCGGGAGGGTACGAGCAGTACCTC. It translates to CASSFGAGGYEQYL.

This clonotype came up a few times. The chain recombines TRBV6-2 or TRBV6-3 with TRBJ2-1; 12 bases align to TRBD2. The length of the CDR3 is 21 residues. Trimming removed 0 bases from V and 2 bases from J; junction bases left unmatched: 14. Germline V gene data show CDR1 as MNHEY and CDR2 as SVGEGT. CDR3 amino acids: CASSYSPQTNRLAGAYNEQFF. CDR3 nucleotide sequence: TGTGCCAGCAGTTACTCCCCTCAAACCAATCGACTAGCGGGAGCCTACAATGAGCAGTTCTTC.